This T cell receptor beta chain comes out of a study of response to subunit inactivated influenza vaccine. TCRdb re-called the RT-PCR reads through MiXCR, storing one row per CDR3 protein. The sample lists 500,000 to 550,000 distinct CDR3 sequences, 7.6% seen once, with approximately 12% in the top ten. Findings of the study overall: Only a handful of new T cells, the authors suggested, are recruited with each seasonal influenza vaccination.

This clonotype was seen a handful of times. Antigen unknown. The TCR comes from a man aged 50-75 years who received an inactivated influenza vaccine. The source was PBMCs from blood, collected less than 30 months after vaccination.

CDR3 residues: CASSVTGTGPFF. DNA of the CDR3: TGTGCCAGCAGCGTTACCGGGACAGGGCCGTTCTTC. The chain employs TRBV9 and TRBJ2-1; 9 nucleotides match TRBD1. V shed 2 bases and J 15 bases; nucleotides not matched to a gene: 6. Germline V gives CDR1 SGDLS, CDR2 YYNGEE. This CDR3 contains 12 residues.